This T cell receptor (beta chain) was sequenced during a study of control samples from healthy donors and cancer patients. Method: immunoSEQ multiplex PCR; TCRdb's copy keeps in-frame clones and lacks some. The sample includes 150,000 to 200,000 clones, more than 80% seen only once; the top ten take over 1.1%. Material for sequencing was blood. The sequence came from a young man in good health.

CDR3 in DNA: TGTGCCAGCGGAGCTAGCGGGGGCTCCTACAATGAGCAGTTCTTC. Amino acid sequence: CASGASGGSYNEQFF. The gene calls are TRBV7-9 and TRBJ2-1, with 10 nucleotides matching TRBD2. CDR1 is SEHNR and CDR2 is FQNEAQ in the germline V gene (reference sequence). This CDR3 spans 15 amino acids. V was pared by 8 bases and J by 0 bases, with 4 bases of the junction left unmatched.